This TCR beta chain was sequenced for a study of CD8+ T cells in alopecia areata. The wider study: Oral tofacitinib, 5 to 10 mg twice daily, was given in an open-label trial.

Trimming took off 1 base at V and 5 bases at J, with 17 bases between the two ends. This CDR3 spans 16 amino acids. Germline lookup yields CDR1 LNHNV and CDR2 YYDKDF (reference sequence). Following RNA extraction, reverse transcription yielded cDNA that acted as the sequencing template. Using immunoSEQ multiplex PCR, the repertoire was profiled, and TCRdb retains in-frame clones only, with some absent. Of 140,000 to 150,000 clones listed, approximately 45% are singletons. The receptor's source is a human donor with alopecia areata. The genes are TRBV15 and TRBJ1-1, with D perhaps TRBD1 (5 bases). The sequenced sample consisted of CD4+ T cells sorted from blood. CDR3 residues: CATSRAGGSGRTEAFF. The CDR3 coding sequence is TGTGCCACCAGCAGAGCCGGGGGAAGTGGAAGGACTGAAGCTTTCTTT.